The 28 T cell receptor beta chains in this list originate from one sample, sequenced in a study of monozygotic twins with cystic fibrosis. TCRdb keeps only in-frame clones here, not all; method: immunoSEQ multiplex PCR. The data show some 32,000 clones, 92% seen once. The sample taken for sequencing was blood. The source of these receptors is a girl under 10 years old with cystic fibrosis.

The V call is TRBV14, the J call TRBJ1-1; D may be TRBD1 (6 bases). Germline V gene sequence: CDR1 SGHDN, CDR2 FVKESK. Trimming left V 3 bases short and J 3 bases short, with 14 bases between. The CDR3 runs to 15 residues. The CDR3 bases are TGTGCCAGCAGCCATATTGACACAGGGCACACTGAAGCTTTCTTT. It specifies CASSHIDTGHTEAFF.

This clone has only one observation. The chain recombines TRBV30 with TRBJ2-1; D is unresolved. This CDR3 is 14 amino acids long. Trimming pared 0 bases from V and 1 base from J, leaving 7 bases between. Germline V gene sequence: CDR1 GTSNPN, CDR2 SVGIG (reference sequence). The CDR3: CAWSVGRSYNEQFF. CDR3 DNA sequence: TGTGCCTGGAGTGTGGGCAGGTCCTACAATGAGCAGTTCTTC.

The chain recombines TRBV7-9 with TRBJ2-7; maybe TRBD2 (6 bases). The germline V and J ends were trimmed by 5 bases and 13 bases, with 18 bases remaining between them. The CDR3 is 12 residues long. Germline V gives CDR1 SEHNR, CDR2 FQNEAQ (reference sequence). In nucleotides, the CDR3 is TGTGCCAGCAGCCCCCGATCGGGAGAGATCTACTTC. Protein: CASSPRSGEIYF.

The chain joins TRBV4-1 to TRBJ1-2; D call uncertain. The CDR3 runs to 15 residues. Trimming stripped 2 bases from V and 0 bases from J, with 10 bases between. CDR1 and CDR2 (germline): MGHRA, YSYEKL. The CDR3 loop reads CASSQPLAANYGYTF. CDR3 sequence (DNA): TGCGCCAGCAGCCAACCCCTGGCGGCTAACTATGGCTACACCTTC.

The chain joins TRBV5-4 to TRBJ1-1; D call uncertain. V was trimmed by 6 bases and J by 1 base, leaving 10 bases between them. CDR3 length: 13 residues. Germline V CDR1 and CDR2: SGHNT, YYREEE (reference sequence). This CDR3 reads CASNHRGNTEAFF. The CDR3 DNA reads TGTGCCAGCAACCACCGAGGGAACACTGAAGCTTTCTTT. Full variable domain (remainder filled in from reference TRBV5-4 and TRBJ1-1): ETGVTQSPTHLIKTRGQQVTLRCSSQSGHNTVSWYQQALGQGPQFIFQYYREEENGRGNFPPRFSGLQFPNYSSELNVNALELDDSALYLCASNHRGNTEAFFGQGTRLTVV.

CDR3 residues: CASSVQSTGELFF. CDR3 sequence (DNA): TGTGCCAGCAGCGTTCAATCCACCGGGGAGCTGTTTTTT. V and J are TRBV9 and TRBJ2-2, with unresolved D. The germline CDR1 and CDR2 sequences are SGDLS and YYNGEE. The CDR3 length is 13 residues. The V gene lost 2 bases and the J gene lost 4 bases, with 6 bases spanning the gap.

The chain employs TRBV5-4 and TRBJ2-5; D is possibly TRBD2 (6 bases). This CDR3 has 15 amino acids. CDR1 SGHNT and CDR2 YYREEE come from the germline V gene (reference sequence). Trimming removed 2 bases at V and 3 bases at J, with 14 bases between. The CDR3, as DNA: TGTGCCAGCAGCTTTTACGGGAGTCACGAAGAGACCCAGTACTTC. Translating it yields CASSFYGSHEETQYF.

This rearrangement joins TRBV7-2 to TRBJ1-2; D call uncertain. Germline CDR1 reads SGHTA; CDR2 reads FQGNSA. This CDR3 is 15 amino acids long. Trimming left V 5 bases short and J 2 bases short, with 15 bases between. CDR3 loop: CASSPFSRQNYGYTF. As DNA, the CDR3 is TGTGCCAGCAGCCCCTTCTCGCGGCAAAACTATGGCTACACCTTC.

V is TRBV7-9 and J is TRBJ1-1; D remains unclear. The length of the CDR3 is 14 residues. V lost 5 bases to trimming and J lost 7 bases, with 17 bases between them. Germline CDR1 and CDR2: SEHNR and FQNEAQ (reference sequence). The CDR3 DNA follows: TGTGCCAGCAGCCCGATCAAAGGGTACATTGAAGCTTTCTTT. It specifies CASSPIKGYIEAFF.

The genes are TRBV12-5 and TRBJ1-1; D remains unclear. Germline V CDR1 and CDR2: LGHNT, FRNRAP. The CDR3 runs to 16 residues. Trimming took off 0 bases at V and 4 bases at J, with 15 bases between the two ends. The CDR3 here is CASGLVVGRLATEAFF. Written as DNA, the CDR3 is TGTGCTAGTGGTTTGGTAGTAGGGCGCTTGGCCACTGAAGCTTTCTTT.

V usage is TRBV5-1 and J usage is TRBJ2-7, with a tentative D call TRBD2 (7 bases). Germline CDR1 is SGHRS and CDR2 is YFSETQ. The CDR3 spans 14 residues. Trimming took off 3 bases at V and 1 base at J, with 11 bases between the two ends. The CDR3 region has the DNA TGCGCCAGCAGCTGGGGAGGGACATCCTACGAGCAGTACTTC. The encoded protein is CASSWGGTSYEQYF.

The chain is built from TRBV29-1 and TRBJ2-2; 7 bases match TRBD2. The CDR3 runs 13 residues. The trim removed 6 bases at V and 4 bases at J, leaving 5 bases unmatched. Germline CDR1 SQVTM, CDR2 ANQGSEA. CDR3 sequence: CSVGAGSTGELFF. In DNA form, the CDR3 reads TGCAGCGTAGGAGCGGGAAGCACCGGGGAGCTGTTTTTT.

V usage is TRBV9 and J usage is TRBJ2-3; D remains unclear. The CDR3 runs to 16 residues. The germline gives CDR1 SGDLS, CDR2 YYNGEE. With 3 bases removed from V and 6 bases from J, the gap between germline ends came to 20 bases. This chain's CDR3 is CASSAYLGYPPDTQYF. DNA of the CDR3: TGTGCCAGCAGCGCATACCTGGGCTACCCTCCGGATACGCAGTATTTT.

CDR3 sequence: CASSTGTGDNEQFF. The CDR3 DNA follows: TGTGCCAGCAGTACAGGGACAGGCGACAATGAGCAGTTCTTC. The chain carries TRBV6-6 and TRBJ2-1, with TRBD1 identical over 8 bases. The ends lost 5 bases at V and 5 bases at J; junction bases unmatched: 5. The CDR3 contains 14 residues. Germline V gene lookup returns CDR1 MNHNY and CDR2 SVGAGI (reference sequence).

V is TRBV19 and J is TRBJ2-3; 10 positions agree with TRBD2. The ends lost 2 bases at V and 2 bases at J; junction bases unmatched: 19. This CDR3 contains 21 residues. Germline loops: CDR1 LNHDA, CDR2 SQIVND (reference sequence). The CDR3 loop reads CASSIYGFGAGGLTDTDTQYF. CDR3 bases: TGTGCCAGTAGTATATATGGGTTCGGAGCGGGGGGGCTTACTGACACAGATACGCAGTATTTT. The whole variable domain, remainder taken from reference TRBV19 and TRBJ2-3, is DGGITQSPKYLFRKEGQNVTLSCEQNLNHDAMYWYRQDPGQGLRLIYYSQIVNDFQKGDIAEGYSVSREKKESFPLTVTSAQKNPTAFYLCASSIYGFGAGGLTDTDTQYFGPGTRLTVL.

The J gene is TRBJ1-2, the V gene TRBV15, with 7 bases fitting TRBD1. CDR3 length: 20 residues. Germline V gene lookup returns CDR1 LNHNV and CDR2 YYDKDF (reference sequence). The ends lost 0 bases at V and 4 bases at J; junction bases unmatched: 20. The chain's CDR3 is CATSRDLFGGPQAGGYGYTF. CDR3 in DNA: TGTGCCACCAGCAGAGATCTTTTCGGGGGGCCGCAGGCAGGGGGCTATGGCTACACCTTC.

The sample holds a few counts of this clone. This sequence joins TRBV30 and TRBJ1-1; D not certain. Germline-derived CDR1 and CDR2 are GTSNPN and SVGIG (reference sequence). This CDR3 has 12 residues. Trimming removed 1 base at V and 6 bases at J, with 9 bases between. The CDR3 protein is CAWSGGNAEAFF. In nucleotides, the CDR3 is TGTGCCTGGAGTGGCGGGAATGCTGAAGCTTTCTTT.

The chain has TRBV11-2 and TRBJ1-3, with D possibly matching TRBD1 (5 bases). From germline, CDR1 is SGHAT and CDR2 FQNNGV. Trimming stripped 8 bases from V and 0 bases from J, with 11 bases between. This CDR3 has 14 amino acids. The chain's CDR3 is CASLGGTSGNTIYF. The DNA for the CDR3 is TGTGCCAGCTTGGGGGGGACCTCTGGAAACACCATATATTTT.

The gene calls are TRBV9 and TRBJ1-4; 7 bases align to TRBD1. Trimming cost V 4 bases and J 0 bases; bases outside gene matches: 6. CDR3 length equals 16 residues. Germline V gene lookup returns CDR1 SGDLS and CDR2 YYNGEE. The CDR3: CASSPTGSSTNEKLFF. The CDR3 bases are TGTGCCAGCAGCCCGACAGGGAGCTCAACTAATGAAAAACTGTTTTTT.

There are a few counts of this clone. The junction departs from germline at one end; a sequencing error may be responsible. V usage is TRBV4-2 and J usage is TRBJ1-1; no definite D call. CDR1 and CDR2 (germline): LGHNA, YNFKEQ. CDR3 length: 12 residues. The DNA of the CDR3 is TGTGCCAGCAGCCCCTTTGGGGATGGGCCGATCTTT. Its protein product is CASSPFGDGPIF.

J is TRBJ1-1 and V is TRBV19; D gene ambiguous. In germline, CDR1 is LNHDA, CDR2 SQIVND (reference sequence). The CDR3 length is 12 residues. V was shortened by 1 base and J by 1 base, with 1 base between the two germline ends. Here the CDR3 DNA reads TGTGCCAGTAGTATAGGGAACACTGAAGCTTTCTTT. It specifies CASSIGNTEAFF. Full variable domain (remainder filled in from reference TRBV19 and TRBJ1-1): DGGITQSPKYLFRKEGQNVTLSCEQNLNHDAMYWYRQDPGQGLRLIYYSQIVNDFQKGDIAEGYSVSREKKESFPLTVTSAQKNPTAFYLCASSIGNTEAFFGQGTRLTVV.

This chain's CDR3 is CASSELVRAGTGLAKNIQYF. The CDR3 DNA sequence: TGTGCCAGCAGTGAATTGGTCAGGGCGGGGACTGGTCTAGCCAAAAACATTCAGTACTTC. The rearrangement uses TRBV6-1 and TRBJ2-4; D is perhaps TRBD2 (6 bases). The CDR3 has 20 amino acids. Germline V gene data show CDR1 as MNHNS and CDR2 as SASEGT. Trimming stripped 2 bases from V and 0 bases from J, with 23 bases between.

V usage is TRBV18 and J usage is TRBJ2-3; D possibly corresponds to TRBD2 (5 bases). From germline, CDR1 is KGHSH and CDR2 LQKENI. The V and J ends lost 3 bases and 4 bases respectively, with 8 bases between them. This CDR3 has 13 residues. This chain's CDR3 is CASSPSGADTQYF. DNA of the CDR3: TGTGCCAGCTCACCGAGCGGCGCAGATACGCAGTATTTT. Combining the CDR3 with reference TRBV18 and TRBJ2-3 gives the whole variable domain NAGVMQNPRHLVRRRGQEARLRCSPMKGHSHVYWYRQLPEEGLKFMVYLQKENIIDESGMPKERFSAEFPKEGPSILRIQQVVRGDSAAYFCASSPSGADTQYFGPGTRLTVL.

This chain connects TRBV6-5 to TRBJ1-2, with TRBD1 matching over 9 bases. The V gene end was trimmed by 0 bases and the J gene end by 6 bases; junction bases not matched to a gene: 5. The germline CDR1 and CDR2 sequences are MNHEY and SVGAGI. The CDR3 covers 15 residues. The CDR3 region has the DNA TGTGCCAGCAGTTACTCCTCGGACAGGGGTGATGGCTACACCTTC. Translation gives CASSYSSDRGDGYTF.

This chain joins TRBV27 and TRBJ1-1; no clear D. Germline V lookup: CDR1 MNHEY, CDR2 SMNVEV (reference sequence). With 5 bases removed from V and 4 bases from J, the gap between germline ends came to 14 bases. CDR3 size: 14 residues. The CDR3 nucleotides read TGTGCCAGCAGTCTAGGCTGGGCAGGCACTGAAGCTTTCTTT. Its protein product is CASSLGWAGTEAFF.

This chain uses TRBV27 with TRBJ2-1; D is uncertain. The CDR3 has 15 residues. The V gene's germline CDR1 is MNHEY and CDR2 SMNVEV (reference sequence). Trimming cost V 4 bases and J 3 bases, with 13 bases left between them. In DNA, the CDR3 is TGTGCCAGCAGTTCCTTCGGCCACCTCTACAATGAGCAGTTCTTC. Protein: CASSSFGHLYNEQFF.

V and J are TRBV30 and TRBJ2-3; tentative D call: TRBD1 (6 bases). The CDR3 sequence is 16 residues long. V lost 0 bases and J lost 0, with 13 bases in between. The germline V gene has CDR1 GTSNPN and CDR2 SVGIG (reference sequence). The CDR3 sequence is CAWSVGGHQSTDTQYF. The CDR3, as DNA: TGTGCCTGGAGTGTTGGGGGACACCAGAGCACAGATACGCAGTATTTT.

This chain joins TRBV4-1 and TRBJ2-7, with D perhaps TRBD1 (6 bases). Germline values: CDR1 MGHRA, CDR2 YSYEKL. Deletions cut 3 bases from V and 3 bases from J, with 9 bases between. The CDR3 has 13 amino acids. CDR3: CASSHEQGYEQYF. As DNA, the CDR3 is TGCGCCAGCAGCCATGAACAGGGCTACGAGCAGTACTTC.